Shown below are 9 T cell receptor beta chains from a single sample sequenced in a study of T cell responses to AZD1222 COVID-19 vaccine. Produced via immunoSEQ multiplex PCR; TCRdb's table is partial and in-frame only. The sample records 75,000 to 95,000 clones, around 90% being singletons. The sequencing used peripheral blood, collected on day 0 of AZD1222 vaccination. Source of these receptors: an adult in good health.

The chain couples TRBV5-1 to TRBJ1-2; D is unresolved. CDR1 and CDR2 from the germline V gene are SGHRS and YFSETQ. V dropped 1 base and J dropped 3 bases, with 16 bases sitting between them. The CDR3 extends over 16 amino acids. CDR3 protein: CASSLNSASSDYGYTF. CDR3 sequence (DNA): TGCGCCAGCAGCTTGAACTCAGCATCCTCTGACTATGGCTACACCTTC.

The rearrangement links TRBV14 to TRBJ2-7; no firm D call. Germline V gives CDR1 SGHDN, CDR2 FVKESK. The V gene lost 5 bases and the J gene lost 3 bases, with 5 bases spanning the gap. This CDR3 region has 11 residues. CDR3 sequence (DNA): TGTGCCAGCAGCGCCTTCTACGAGCAGTACTTC. As protein: CASSAFYEQYF. Filled out from reference TRBV14 and TRBJ2-7, the complete variable domain reads EAGVTQFPSHSVIEKGQTVTLRCDPISGHDNLYWYRRVMGKEIKFLLHFVKESKQDESGMPNNRFLAERTGGTYSTLKVQPAELEDSGVYFCASSAFYEQYFGPGTRLTVT.

The V call is TRBV6-6, the J call TRBJ1-4; 7 positions match TRBD1. The germline V gene encodes CDR1 MNHNY and CDR2 SVGAGI (reference sequence). The CDR3 sequence is 16 residues long. J was trimmed by 4 bases and V by 4 bases; bases with no gene match: 9. The CDR3 DNA reads as TGTGCCAGCAGTTCAGATTGGACAGGTCGTAATGAAAAACTGTTTTTT. As protein: CASSSDWTGRNEKLFF.

The V and J genes are TRBV18 and TRBJ1-3; TRBD1 matches 8 bases. V was clipped by 0 bases and J by 4 bases; unmatched bases: 2. Germline V gene data show CDR1 as KGHSH and CDR2 as LQKENI. CDR3 length equals 15 residues. The CDR3 sequence: CASSPPRTGGNTIYF. CDR3 coding DNA: TGTGCCAGCTCACCACCCCGGACAGGGGGAAACACCATATATTTT.

This sequence joins TRBV19 and TRBJ2-1; D unresolved. Germline V gene data show CDR1 as LNHDA and CDR2 as SQIVND (reference sequence). The V gene lost 1 base and the J gene lost 12 bases, with 13 bases spanning the gap. CDR3 length equals 13 residues. The CDR3 protein is CASSIGTEGRQFF. The CDR3 DNA is TGTGCCAGTAGTATAGGGACCGAAGGAAGGCAGTTCTTC.

This chain links TRBV4-3 with TRBJ1-5; the D is unclear. Germline lookup yields CDR1 LGHNA and CDR2 YSLEER. V gave up 1 base and J gave up 4 bases, with 8 bases separating them. This CDR3 comprises 14 residues. CDR3 protein: CASSQGIANQPQHF. For the CDR3, the DNA is TGCGCCAGCAGCCAAGGGATAGCAAATCAGCCCCAGCATTTT.

The chain couples TRBV7-2 to TRBJ1-2; no definite D call. The CDR3 loop spans 13 amino acids. CDR1 SGHTA and CDR2 FQGNSA come from the germline V gene. Trimming left V 1 base short and J 7 bases short, with 10 bases between. The CDR3 region is CASSLVIGRGYTF. The CDR3 DNA sequence: TGTGCCAGCAGCTTAGTCATAGGGCGTGGCTACACCTTC.

The gene calls are TRBV4-2 and TRBJ1-2; the D is unclear. Germline V gene sequence: CDR1 LGHNA, CDR2 YNFKEQ. V lost 1 base to trimming and J lost 4 bases, with 10 bases between them. This CDR3 spans 14 amino acids. The CDR3 region is CASSQGSTAYGYTF. The DNA of the CDR3 is TGTGCCAGCAGCCAAGGATCAACGGCCTATGGCTACACCTTC.

The chain combines TRBV12-3 or TRBV12-4 with TRBJ2-3; D possibly matches TRBD1 or TRBD2 (5 bases each). The CDR3 is made up of 12 amino acids. With 7 bases removed from V and 11 bases from J, the gap between germline ends came to 16 bases. CDR3 loop: CASNLWGSVQYF. The CDR3 DNA reads TGTGCCAGCAATCTTTGGGGGAGTGTGCAGTATTTT.